One sample yielded the 9 T cell receptor beta chains listed below, sequenced in a study of early T cells in non-severe SARS-CoV-2 infection. TCRdb re-analysed the 5' RACE reads in MiXCR, keeping a single row per CDR3 protein. The repertoire holds about 70,000 distinct CDR3 sequences, with roughly 14% as singletons. This sample comprised whole blood, obtained at baseline. All receptors come from an adult who was a healthcare worker with PCR-confirmed SARS-CoV-2 infection or an uninfected control (not recorded which).

This clonotype was seen a few times. This chain joins TRBV28 and TRBJ1-1, with a weak D call TRBD1 (5 bases). V lost 7 bases and J 1 base, leaving 13 bases between the germline ends. From germline, CDR1 is MDHEN and CDR2 SYDVKM. The CDR3 is made up of 14 amino acids. The CDR3 is CASTWRGPNTEAFF. The DNA for the CDR3 is TGTGCCAGCACCTGGAGGGGCCCGAACACTGAAGCTTTCTTT.

V usage is TRBV5-4 and J usage is TRBJ2-3; D is possibly TRBD1 or TRBD2 (6 bases each). This CDR3 comprises 15 residues. In germline, CDR1 is SGHNT, CDR2 YYREEE (reference sequence). Deletions cut 3 bases from V and 0 bases from J, with 11 bases between. In DNA, the CDR3 is TGTGCCAGCAGCTGGGGGGACACTAGCACAGATACGCAGTATTTT. This codes for CASSWGDTSTDTQYF.

The V gene is TRBV5-1, the J gene TRBJ2-1; D remains ambiguous. V was cut by 4 bases and J by 8 bases, with 7 bases left in between. Germline V gives CDR1 SGHRS, CDR2 YFSETQ. CDR3 length equals 11 residues. The CDR3 coding sequence is TGCGCCAGCAGCCGTGAGTATGAGCAGTTCTTC. Translated, it gives CASSREYEQFF.

V usage is TRBV2 and J usage is TRBJ2-7; no reliable D call. The germline V and J ends were trimmed by 3 bases and 3 bases, with 3 bases remaining between them. CDR1 and CDR2 from the germline V gene are SNHLY and FYNNEI. The CDR3 extends over 11 amino acids. CDR3 bases: TGTGCCAGCAGTGAGATCTACGAGCAGTACTTC. Its translation: CASSEIYEQYF.

This clonotype was found a few times. V is TRBV5-4 and J is TRBJ2-1; 7 bases line up with TRBD2. Germline assignment: CDR1 SGHNT and CDR2 YYREEE (reference sequence). This CDR3 region has 13 residues. Trimming cost V 3 bases and J 6 bases; bases outside gene matches: 3. The CDR3 loop reads CASSWGGGNEQFF. CDR3 in DNA: TGTGCCAGCAGCTGGGGGGGAGGCAATGAGCAGTTCTTC.

At least ten counts were recorded for this clonotype. The J gene is TRBJ2-7, the V gene TRBV10-3, with D perhaps matching TRBD2 (5 bases). The CDR3 contains 18 residues. V was pared by 0 bases and J by 2 bases, with 20 bases between. Looked up from germline, CDR1 is ENHRY and CDR2 is SYGVKD. CDR3 region: CAISESSSETHSPYEQYF. For the CDR3, the DNA is TGTGCCATCAGTGAGTCGAGTAGCGAGACCCACAGCCCCTACGAGCAGTACTTC.

This clonotype turned up a few times. V gene TRBV28 combines with J gene TRBJ2-4, with D possibly being TRBD2 (5 bases). V was trimmed by 11 bases and J by 0 bases, leaving 14 bases between them. Germline CDR1 MDHEN, CDR2 SYDVKM. The CDR3 loop spans 14 amino acids. The CDR3 loop reads CAERVPLAKNIQYF. CDR3 nucleotide sequence: TGTGCCGAGAGGGTTCCCCTAGCCAAAAACATTCAGTACTTC.

This clonotype occurred many times. The V call is TRBV29-1, the J call TRBJ2-5; perhaps TRBD2 as D (6 bases). V shed 5 bases and J shed 2 bases, with 9 bases lying between them. The CDR3 has 12 amino acids. In germline, CDR1 is SQVTM, CDR2 ANQGSEA. CDR3 sequence reads: CSVLEGQETQYF. The DNA for the CDR3 is TGCAGCGTTCTGGAGGGACAAGAGACCCAGTACTTC.

This clonotype was recorded a few times. The J gene is TRBJ2-1, the V gene TRBV18; 8 positions match TRBD2. The V and J ends lost 2 bases and 3 bases, in that order; junction bases with no gene match: 3. CDR1 and CDR2 from the germline V gene are KGHSH and LQKENI. There are 15 residues in the CDR3. CDR3 sequence: CASSPELAVYNEQFF. As DNA, the CDR3 is TGTGCCAGCTCACCAGAACTAGCGGTCTACAATGAGCAGTTCTTC.